The next 9 T cell receptor beta chains were all read from a single sample in a study of T cell responses to AZD1222 COVID-19 vaccine. The assay was immunoSEQ multiplex PCR, and TCRdb's table has in-frame clones only and misses some. The sample lists roughly 92,000 clones, 85% to 90% occurring once. This sample comprised peripheral blood, obtained 28 days after the second AZD1222 dose. The source is an adult who received the AZD1222 COVID-19 vaccine.

The chain joins TRBV11-2 to TRBJ1-6; 7 nucleotides line up with TRBD1. V shed 9 bases and J 7 bases; nucleotides not matched to a gene: 15. Looked up from germline, CDR1 is SGHAT and CDR2 is FQNNGV. This CDR3 comprises 16 residues. As DNA, the CDR3 is TGTGCCAGTCACCCCGGGACAGTAAAACCCAATTCACCCCTCCACTTT. Amino acid sequence: CASHPGTVKPNSPLHF. Full variable domain (missing parts from reference TRBV11-2 and TRBJ1-6): EAGVAQSPRYKIIEKRQSVAFWCNPISGHATLYWYQQILGQGPKLLIQFQNNGVVDDSQLPKDRFSAERLKGVDSTLKIQPAKLEDSAVYLCASHPGTVKPNSPLHFGNGTRLTVT.

V is TRBV7-3 and J is TRBJ2-5; perhaps TRBD1 as D (6 bases). V lost 2 bases to trimming and J lost 4 bases, with 14 bases between them. Germline CDR1 and CDR2: SGHTA and FQGTGA. This CDR3 is 15 amino acids long. The CDR3 is CASSLGWQGRETQYF. The CDR3 nucleotides are TGTGCCAGCAGCTTAGGTTGGCAGGGGAGAGAGACCCAGTACTTC.

The J gene is TRBJ2-7, the V gene TRBV6-5, with 9 nucleotides matching TRBD2. The CDR3 is 15 amino acids. Germline V gives CDR1 MNHEY, CDR2 SVGAGI. V shed 5 bases, J shed 2 bases, and the junction held 7 bases outside the gene matches. CDR3 bases: TGTGCCAGCAGTCCCCCCAGCGGGGGGACCTACGAGCAGTACTTC. Translating it yields CASSPPSGGTYEQYF.

V and J are TRBV5-6 and TRBJ1-2; the D is unclear. Germline V lookup: CDR1 SGHDT, CDR2 YYEEEE. The CDR3 runs 11 residues. Trimming shortened V by 1 base and J by 7 bases, and 5 bases separated the two germline ends. DNA of the CDR3: TGTGCCAGCAGCTTGTCTTCTGGCTACACCTTC. This sequence encodes CASSLSSGYTF. Variable domain in full (rest from reference TRBV5-6 and TRBJ1-2): DAGVTQSPTHLIKTRGQQVTLRCSPKSGHDTVSWYQQALGQGPQFIFQYYEEEERQRGNFPDRFSGHQFPNYSSELNVNALLLGDSALYLCASSLSSGYTFGSGTRLTVV.

V and J are TRBV6-5 and TRBJ2-5, with D possibly called TRBD1 or TRBD2 (5 bases each). Germline V gene lookup returns CDR1 MNHEY and CDR2 SVGAGI. The V end lost 0 bases, the J end lost 4 bases, and 12 bases lay between the germline ends. This CDR3 is 15 amino acids long. CDR3 coding DNA: TGTGCCAGCAGTTACTCGCCCGGGACGAGAGAGACCCAGTACTTC. Its translation: CASSYSPGTRETQYF.

The chain combines TRBV18 with TRBJ1-5; perhaps TRBD1 as D (6 bases). Germline V lookup: CDR1 KGHSH, CDR2 LQKENI. The CDR3 sequence is 16 residues long. Trimming removed 4 bases from V and 2 bases from J, with 15 bases in between. The CDR3 DNA is TGTGCCAGCTCACTTACGAACAGGGCTGGCAATCAGCCCCAGCATTTT. Translated, it gives CASSLTNRAGNQPQHF.

The chain has TRBV30 and TRBJ1-6, with D tentatively TRBD1 (6 bases). The length of the CDR3 is 17 residues. Deletions cut 3 bases from V and 8 bases from J, with 23 bases between. Germline values: CDR1 GTSNPN, CDR2 SVGIG (reference sequence). In DNA, the CDR3 is TGTGCCTGGAGCCCAACCCAAACAGGGTACGTTGATTCACCCCTCCACTTT. This codes for CAWSPTQTGYVDSPLHF.

The V and J genes are TRBV14 and TRBJ2-7, with D tentatively TRBD1 (6 bases). The CDR3 is 16 amino acids. The ends were cut back, 1 base at V and 0 bases at J, with 13 bases in the middle. CDR1 and CDR2 (germline): SGHDN, FVKESK. The CDR3 sequence is CASSQVGAGSSYEQYF. Here the CDR3 DNA reads TGTGCCAGCAGCCAAGTGGGGGCCGGAAGCTCCTACGAGCAGTACTTC.

In this sample, this clone turned up once. V gene TRBV19 combines with J gene TRBJ2-6; D gene unclear. This CDR3 is built from 16 residues. Germline V gene sequence: CDR1 LNHDA, CDR2 SQIVND (reference sequence). V lost 5 bases and J 2 bases, leaving 13 bases between the germline ends. CDR3 sequence reads: CASSSSALAGANVLTF. The CDR3 nucleotides are TGTGCCAGTAGTTCGTCAGCCTTGGCTGGGGCCAACGTCCTGACTTTC.